The rows below give T cell receptor beta chains drawn from one sample of a study of blood T cell repertoires in COVID-19. TCRdb's table, derived via immunoSEQ multiplex PCR, lists solely in-frame clones and lacks some. The sample lists 400,000 to 450,000 clones, 75% to 90% occurring once. The specimen sequenced was peripheral blood. These receptors were taken from a woman aged 25 to 45 with active or convalescent COVID-19. Both conserved end residues are part of each CDR3. Fields, in order: CDR3 protein, J gene, V gene.

CDR3 protein: CASRRGGSINTGELFF
J gene: TRBJ2-2
V gene: TRBV2

CDR3 protein: CAINNRGRETEAFF
J gene: TRBJ1-1
V gene: TRBV27

CDR3 protein: CASSLITRGPLLSGANVLTF
J gene: TRBJ2-6
V gene: TRBV7-8

CDR3 protein: CAWSVGSSGHTGELFF
J gene: NA
V gene: TRBV30

CDR3 protein: CASSPPAASDTQYF
J gene: TRBJ2-3
V gene: TRBV18

CDR3 protein: CASSPSKFTDTQYF
J gene: TRBJ2-3
V gene: TRBV4-1

CDR3 protein: CASKGTTLSTDTQYF
J gene: TRBJ2-3
V gene: TRBV2

CDR3 protein: CASQRHFSNQPQHF
J gene: TRBJ1-5
V gene: TRBV6-5

CDR3 protein: CSVEGREVGDTEAFF
J gene: TRBJ1-1
V gene: TRBV29-1

CDR3 protein: CASSTHPGQGLPGANVLTF
J gene: TRBJ2-6
V gene: TRBV27